The T cell receptor beta chain under discussion was sequenced for a study of blood T cell repertoires in COVID-19. The CDR3 consists of 13 residues. CDR1 is MDHEN, CDR2 SYDVKM, per germline. Between the trimmed V and J ends, which lost 3 bases and 2 bases, there was a span of 7 bases. As handled by the study authors: Amplification of reference gene primers provided the estimated nucleated cell counts. The repertoire was sequenced with immunoSEQ multiplex PCR; TCRdb's copy has only in-frame clones and lacks some. Clonal size and the V and J genes are those of that table, whereas D and trimming came from the DNA. The sample lists 200,000 to 250,000 clones; about nine tenths were seen once.

The receptor was isolated from a man aged 30-40 years with COVID-19, enrolled during active disease. The chain couples TRBV28 to TRBJ1-2; D is uncertain. The specimen sequenced was peripheral blood. The CDR3 protein is CASSFRGNYGYTF. CDR3 DNA sequence: TGTGCCAGCAGTTTCCGCGGGAACTATGGCTACACCTTC.